The next 30 T cell receptor beta chains were all read from a single sample in a study of response to subunit inactivated influenza vaccine. TCRdb recomputed calls from the RT-PCR reads with MiXCR, one row per CDR3 protein. The table includes 530,000 or so distinct CDR3 sequences, around 15% detected once. The source was PBMCs from blood, collected 11 to 12 days after vaccination. All receptors derive from a middle-aged man who received an inactivated influenza vaccine.

This chain links TRBV3-1 with TRBJ2-1; a weak D match, TRBD2 (6 bases). The CDR3 spans 15 residues. The V gene lost 5 bases and the J gene lost 5 bases, with 16 bases spanning the gap. Germline CDR1 is LGHDT and CDR2 is YNNKEL (reference sequence). The CDR3 loop is CASSTLGTPHNEQFF. In DNA form, the CDR3 reads TGTGCCAGCAGCACCCTCGGGACTCCTCACAATGAGCAGTTCTTC.

This clonotype was counted only a few times. This chain uses TRBV20-1 with TRBJ2-7, with 7 bases identical to TRBD2. CDR1 and CDR2 from the germline V gene are DFQATT and SNEGSKA (reference sequence). The CDR3 is 11 amino acids. The V and J ends lost 1 base and 11 bases, in that order; junction bases with no gene match: 5. The CDR3, as DNA: TGCAGTGCTAGAGTCGGGGAGGGAAAGTACTTC. This sequence encodes CSARVGEGKYF.

V gene TRBV13 combines with J gene TRBJ2-3; D is perhaps TRBD1 (5 bases). Germline V gene data show CDR1 as PRHDT and CDR2 as FYEKMQ (reference sequence). The CDR3 runs 13 residues. The V and J ends lost 3 bases and 6 bases respectively, with 10 bases between them. DNA for the CDR3: TGTGCCAGCAGCTTCAGGGCTAGGGATACGCAGTATTTT. This translates into CASSFRARDTQYF. The full variable domain, in which reference TRBV13 and TRBJ2-3 provide the parts outside the CDR3, is AAGVIQSPRHLIKEKRETATLKCYPIPRHDTVYWYQQGPGQDPQFLISFYEKMQSDKGSIPDRFSAQQFSDYHSELNMSSLELGDSALYFCASSFRARDTQYFGPGTRLTVL.

The chain employs TRBV4-2 and TRBJ2-7; the D gene is possibly TRBD2 (6 bases). The CDR3 length is 13 residues. Germline V CDR1 and CDR2: LGHNA, YNFKEQ. V gave up 1 base and J gave up 6 bases, with 10 bases separating them. The DNA of the CDR3 is TGTGCCAGCAGCCAAGTTACAGCGGGCGAGCAGTACTTC. Translated, it gives CASSQVTAGEQYF.

This clonotype was counted between two and nine times. This rearrangement joins TRBV10-3 to TRBJ2-7; 9 positions match TRBD2. This CDR3 is 12 amino acids long. J lost 4 bases, V lost 10 bases, and 5 bases had no gene match. Germline CDR1 ENHRY, CDR2 SYGVKD. The CDR3 protein is CATAAGGYEQYF. CDR3 bases: TGTGCCACCGCCGCGGGAGGGTACGAGCAGTACTTC.

This clonotype was picked up a small number of times. The chain carries TRBV6-2 or TRBV6-3 and TRBJ2-7; a weak D match, TRBD1 (5 bases). The V gene lost 0 bases and the J gene lost 2 bases, with 23 bases spanning the gap. Germline V gene data show CDR1 as MNHEY and CDR2 as SVGEGT. CDR3 size: 19 residues. The CDR3 protein is CASSYSGRVVFFQTYEQYF. The DNA for the CDR3 is TGTGCCAGCAGTTACTCCGGCAGGGTGGTTTTTTTTCAGACCTACGAGCAGTACTTC.

The genes are TRBV3-1 and TRBJ2-1; the match to TRBD2 covers 16 bases. Germline CDR1 reads LGHDT; CDR2 reads YNNKEL (reference sequence). V lost 3 bases, J lost 5 bases, and 13 bases stayed unmatched. The CDR3 runs 20 residues. This chain's CDR3 is CASSHDLPGLAGGPHNEQFF. The CDR3, as DNA: TGTGCCAGCAGCCATGATTTACCGGGACTAGCGGGAGGGCCCCACAATGAGCAGTTCTTC.

V gene TRBV11-1 combines with J gene TRBJ2-6; TRBD1 is a possible D gene (5 bases). This CDR3 is 18 amino acids long. Per germline, CDR1 SGHAT and CDR2 FQDESV (reference sequence). Trimming cost V 4 bases and J 1 base, with 17 bases left between them. The CDR3: CASSSRQIPPSGANVLTF. As DNA, the CDR3 is TGTGCCAGCAGCTCGCGACAGATCCCGCCGTCTGGGGCCAACGTCCTGACTTTC.

This clonotype was counted many times. The rearrangement links TRBV20-1 to TRBJ2-7; D might be TRBD2 (6 bases). The CDR3 loop spans 12 amino acids. The V gene's germline CDR1 is DFQATT and CDR2 SNEGSKA (reference sequence). V was clipped by 6 bases and J by 7 bases, with 16 bases between them. The CDR3 region is CSASPGLREQYF. CDR3 nucleotides: TGCAGTGCCAGTCCGGGACTCAGGGAGCAGTACTTC.

For the CDR3, the DNA is TGTGCCAGCAGCTACGGGAGGACAGGGTCGAACACCGGGGAGCTGTTTTTT. Its protein is CASSYGRTGSNTGELFF. The J gene is TRBJ2-2, the V gene TRBV6-5, with a possible D match to TRBD1 (8 bases). V was cut by 6 bases and J by 0 bases, with 17 bases left in between. Germline lookup yields CDR1 MNHEY and CDR2 SVGAGI. CDR3 length: 17 amino acids.

This clonotype was recorded many times. The chain couples TRBV5-1 to TRBJ2-2; unclear D gene. V dropped 2 bases and J dropped 0 bases, with 8 bases sitting between them. In germline, CDR1 is SGHRS, CDR2 YFSETQ. There are 15 residues in the CDR3. Here the CDR3 reads CASSFVVSNTGELFF. In DNA, the CDR3 is TGCGCCAGCAGCTTCGTGGTATCGAACACCGGGGAGCTGTTTTTT. Combining the CDR3 with reference TRBV5-1 and TRBJ2-2 gives the whole variable domain KAGVTQTPRYLIKTRGQQVTLSCSPISGHRSVSWYQQTPGQGLQFLFEYFSETQRNKGNFPGRFSGRQFSNSRSEMNVSTLELGDSALYLCASSFVVSNTGELFFGEGSRLTVL.

This clonotype has a count of ten or more. The chain couples TRBV10-3 to TRBJ2-1; 7 bases agree with TRBD2. CDR3 size: 16 residues. After removal of 4 bases from V and 0 bases from J, the junction contained 6 bases not matched to a gene. Germline lookup yields CDR1 ENHRY and CDR2 SYGVKD. The DNA for the CDR3 is TGTGCCATCAGTGGCAGCGGGGCTAGCTCCTACAATGAGCAGTTCTTC. This encodes CAISGSGASSYNEQFF.

This chain uses TRBV18 with TRBJ2-6; possible D gene TRBD1, 6 bases. CDR1 and CDR2 (germline): KGHSH, LQKENI. The CDR3 is 15 residues long. V gave up 1 base and J gave up 5 bases, with 9 bases separating them. The CDR3 is CASSPQGVWANVLTF. The CDR3 DNA reads TGTGCCAGCTCACCACAGGGGGTATGGGCCAACGTCCTGACTTTC.

The rearrangement joins TRBV11-2 to TRBJ2-7; possibly TRBD1 or TRBD2 for D (5 bases each). CDR1 and CDR2 from the germline V gene are SGHAT and FQNNGV. The CDR3 totals 14 residues. V gave up 4 bases and J gave up 4 bases, with 14 bases separating them. The CDR3 coding sequence is TGTGCCAGCAGCTCGAATCGTGAGGGGTACGAGCAGTACTTC. It translates to CASSSNREGYEQYF.

There are a few counts of this clonotype. CDR3: CASSSPRGTDTQYF. The CDR3 bases are TGTGCCAGCAGCTCCCCCCGGGGCACAGATACGCAGTATTTT. The V and J genes are TRBV7-9 and TRBJ2-3; no firm D call. The CDR3 totals 14 residues. Germline V CDR1 and CDR2: SEHNR, FQNEAQ (reference sequence). The germline V and J ends were trimmed by 4 bases and 1 base, with 9 bases remaining between them. The complete variable domain, with remaining parts taken from reference TRBV7-9 and TRBJ2-3, reads DTGVSQNPRHKITKRGQNVTFRCDPISEHNRLYWYRQTLGQGPEFLTYFQNEAQLEKSRLLSDRFSAERPKGSFSTLEIQRTEQGDSAMYLCASSSPRGTDTQYFGPGTRLTVL.

This rearrangement joins TRBV4-2 to TRBJ2-7; 9 bases are shared with TRBD1. From germline, CDR1 is LGHNA and CDR2 YNFKEQ. V lost 4 bases to trimming and J lost 4 bases; unmatched junction nucleotides: 11. CDR3 length equals 16 residues. The CDR3 bases are TGTGCCAGCAGCCCAGACGGGACAGGGCTTAGTTACGAGCAGTACTTC. Translated: CASSPDGTGLSYEQYF.

This clonotype was counted a few times. The V and J genes are TRBV5-1 and TRBJ1-5; 7 positions agree with TRBD1. The V and J ends lost 5 bases and 0 bases, in that order; junction bases with no gene match: 5. CDR3 length: 15 residues. In germline, CDR1 is SGHRS, CDR2 YFSETQ. The CDR3 DNA reads TGCGCCAGCAGACTGACAGGGAATAGCAATCAGCCCCAGCATTTT. This codes for CASRLTGNSNQPQHF.

The chain recombines TRBV6-2 or TRBV6-3 with TRBJ2-5; 8 bases are a match to TRBD1. The J segment lost 0 bases and the V segment lost 7 bases, leaving 10 bases of the junction unmatched. The germline CDR1 and CDR2 sequences are MNHEY and SVGEGT. The CDR3 runs 16 residues. DNA of the CDR3: TGTGCCAGCACCTTAGACAGGGGACCCTACCAAGAGACCCAGTACTTC. Translating gives CASTLDRGPYQETQYF.

This clonotype turned up a few times. The chain links TRBV5-1 to TRBJ1-5; perhaps TRBD1 as D (5 bases). The V and J ends lost 1 base and 3 bases respectively, with 11 bases between them. In germline, CDR1 is SGHRS, CDR2 YFSETQ. The CDR3 runs to 15 residues. The CDR3 protein is CASSLLGGSNQPQHF. As DNA, the CDR3 is TGCGCCAGCAGCTTGCTGGGGGGGTCCAATCAGCCCCAGCATTTT.

This clonotype was seen more than once but under ten times. V is TRBV18 and J is TRBJ2-7, with a possible D match to TRBD1 (5 bases). The CDR3 has 13 residues. Germline CDR1 is KGHSH and CDR2 is LQKENI. V was cut by 2 bases and J by 6 bases, with 11 bases left in between. CDR3 DNA sequence: TGTGCCAGCTCACCATCGGCAGGGCCCGAGCAGTACTTC. It codes for CASSPSAGPEQYF. Full variable domain (missing parts from reference TRBV18 and TRBJ2-7): NAGVMQNPRHLVRRRGQEARLRCSPMKGHSHVYWYRQLPEEGLKFMVYLQKENIIDESGMPKERFSAEFPKEGPSILRIQQVVRGDSAAYFCASSPSAGPEQYFGPGTRLTVT.

The V and J genes are TRBV7-2 and TRBJ1-1; D is ambiguous. CDR3 length: 12 amino acids. Germline CDR1 and CDR2: SGHTA and FQGNSA. Trimming cost V 0 bases and J 8 bases, with 7 bases left between them. Here the CDR3 DNA reads TGTGCCAGCAGCTTAGCATCCAGGGAAGCTTTCTTT. Translation gives CASSLASREAFF.

This clonotype was seen many times. The chain carries TRBV7-2 and TRBJ2-3; weak D call: TRBD1 (6 bases). Trimming cost V 8 bases and J 0 bases, with 15 bases left between them. Germline V gene sequence: CDR1 SGHTA, CDR2 FQGNSA. The CDR3 length is 15 residues. The CDR3 sequence is CASADRRLSTDTQYF. The CDR3 nucleotides read TGTGCCAGCGCCGACAGGCGGTTGAGCACAGATACGCAGTATTTT.

This clonotype was counted a few times. The rearrangement joins TRBV5-6 to TRBJ2-5; tentative D call: TRBD1 (6 bases). The V gene lost 4 bases and the J gene lost 3 bases, with 13 bases spanning the gap. Germline assignment: CDR1 SGHDT and CDR2 YYEEEE. This CDR3 comprises 14 residues. The CDR3 here is CASSIGQMKETQYF. The CDR3 DNA follows: TGTGCCAGCAGCATCGGACAGATGAAAGAGACCCAGTACTTC.

This chain uses TRBV4-3 with TRBJ2-7; D is undetermined. The length of the CDR3 is 17 residues. Germline V gene data show CDR1 as LGHNA and CDR2 as YSLEER. V was cut by 1 base and J by 5 bases, with 21 bases left in between. The CDR3 DNA is TGCGCCAGCAGCCAAGGTATCGGCAGCACCGCACGCGACGAGCAGTACTTC. As protein: CASSQGIGSTARDEQYF.

This chain links TRBV20-1 with TRBJ2-2; D remains unclear. This CDR3 comprises 14 residues. Germline-derived CDR1 and CDR2 are DFQATT and SNEGSKA (reference sequence). V gave up 0 bases and J gave up 6 bases, with 11 bases separating them. CDR3 loop: CSARERPHPGELFF. The DNA for the CDR3 is TGCAGTGCTAGAGAACGGCCCCACCCCGGGGAGCTGTTTTTT.

The chain recombines TRBV10-3 with TRBJ2-1, with 13 bases that match TRBD2. CDR3 length: 18 residues. Germline assignment: CDR1 ENHRY and CDR2 SYGVKD. V shed 4 bases, J shed 0 bases, and the junction held 6 bases outside the gene matches. CDR3 in amino acids: CAISGGTSGEGSYNEQFF. DNA for the CDR3: TGTGCCATCAGTGGGGGGACTAGCGGGGAGGGCTCCTACAATGAGCAGTTCTTC.

The V call is TRBV4-2, the J call TRBJ2-2; perhaps D is TRBD1 or TRBD2 (6 bases each). Germline V gene lookup returns CDR1 LGHNA and CDR2 YNFKEQ. Trimming took 3 bases from V and 6 from J, leaving 14 bases between them. The CDR3 extends over 15 amino acids. CDR3 in DNA: TGTGCCAGCAGCCAGAGGGGGGACTTGTCCGGGGAGCTGTTTTTT. Protein sequence: CASSQRGDLSGELFF.

This chain connects TRBV4-2 to TRBJ1-2; no clear D gene. This CDR3 is 14 amino acids long. CDR1 LGHNA and CDR2 YNFKEQ come from the germline V gene. The V gene lost 0 bases and the J gene lost 5 bases, with 10 bases spanning the gap. DNA of the CDR3: TGTGCCAGCAGCCAAGATTTTCAACAGTATGGCTACACCTTC. Its protein product is CASSQDFQQYGYTF.

The V call is TRBV4-3, the J call TRBJ2-7; TRBD2 matches at 7 bases. Per the germline V gene, CDR1 is LGHNA and CDR2 is YSLEER. Trimming took 0 bases from V and 6 from J; bases not matched to a gene: 2. The CDR3 is 13 residues long. CDR3 DNA sequence: TGCGCCAGCAGCCAAGATTGGACTAGCGAGCAGTACTTC. Translating gives CASSQDWTSEQYF.

In its sample, this clonotype was seen many times. The rearrangement links TRBV5-1 to TRBJ2-5; TRBD1 matches at 7 bases. The germline V gene encodes CDR1 SGHRS and CDR2 YFSETQ. V was clipped by 5 bases and J by 3 bases; unmatched bases: 4. CDR3 length equals 13 residues. The CDR3 sequence: CASRPGQEETQYF. The CDR3 DNA reads TGCGCCAGCAGACCCGGACAGGAAGAGACCCAGTACTTC. Supplemented by reference TRBV5-1 and TRBJ2-5, the full variable domain reads KAGVTQTPRYLIKTRGQQVTLSCSPISGHRSVSWYQQTPGQGLQFLFEYFSETQRNKGNFPGRFSGRQFSNSRSEMNVSTLELGDSALYLCASRPGQEETQYFGPGTRLLVL.